This T cell receptor (beta chain) was captured in a study of T cell responses to AZD1222 COVID-19 vaccine. Measured with immunoSEQ multiplex PCR; TCRdb has only the in-frame clones, and not every one. The sample shows some 190,000 clones, 75% to 90% of them seen only once. This clone appeared a few times. The V and J ends lost 3 bases and 7 bases respectively, with 16 bases between them. The CDR3 totals 15 residues. The germline gives CDR1 SGDLS, CDR2 YYNGEE. The clonotype comes from an adult in good health. The specimen was peripheral blood, collected on day 0 of AZD1222 vaccination. The rearrangement links TRBV9 to TRBJ2-2, with D maybe TRBD1 (5 bases). The CDR3 spells CASSGGVGANGELFF. The CDR3 nucleotides read TGTGCCAGCAGCGGTGGGGTTGGGGCCAACGGGGAGCTGTTTTTT.